These 30 T cell receptor beta chains came from one sample sequenced in a study of shared clonotypes between healthy human individuals. The method was immunoSEQ multiplex PCR; TCRdb's version includes in-frame clones alone and lacks a portion of them. The table records 2 million to 2.5 million clones, over 90% of them present only once. Sequencing was done on a sample of naive CD4+ T cells from PBMCs. This sample's subset: CD45RA+ positively selected. The receptors derive from a man aged 18 to 30 in good health. Some clones in this sample may be carry-over from other donors' samples.

The chain uses TRBV30 and TRBJ1-1, with a possible D match to TRBD1 (5 bases). V was shortened by 4 bases and J by 11 bases, with 14 bases between the two germline ends. Germline V gives CDR1 GTSNPN, CDR2 SVGIG (reference sequence). The CDR3 totals 11 residues. The CDR3 region is CAWTPFEGAFF. The CDR3 nucleotides are TGTGCCTGGACCCCATTCGAGGGGGCTTTCTTT. The full variable domain, with the rest looked up from reference TRBV30 and TRBJ1-1, is SQTIHQWPATLVQPVGSPLSLECTVEGTSNPNLYWYRQAAGRGLQLLFYSVGIGQISSEVPQNLSASRPQDRQFILSSKKLLLSDSGFYLCAWTPFEGAFFGQGTRLTVV.

Comment on this clone: Additional DNA sequences in this sample encode the identical CDR3. The rearrangement joins TRBV6-5 to TRBJ1-2; no clear D. From germline, CDR1 is MNHEY and CDR2 SVGAGI. Trimming took off 2 bases at V and 3 bases at J, with 4 bases between the two ends. This CDR3 comprises 12 residues. CDR3 sequence (DNA): TGTGCCAGCAGTTACGGTGACTATGGCTACACCTTC. Translation gives CASSYGDYGYTF.

The chain's CDR3 is CASSLDGTSGRGSYNEQFF. CDR3 sequence (DNA): TGTGCCAGCAGCTTAGACGGGACTAGCGGGAGAGGCTCCTACAATGAGCAGTTCTTC. The chain employs TRBV7-3 and TRBJ2-1, with 14 bases matching TRBD2. Germline V gives CDR1 SGHTA, CDR2 FQGTGA. J was trimmed by 0 bases and V by 2 bases; bases with no gene match: 6. This CDR3 region has 19 residues. The variable domain in full, completed from reference TRBV7-3 and TRBJ2-1, reads GAGVSQTPSNKVTEKGKYVELRCDPISGHTALYWYRQSLGQGPEFLIYFQGTGAADDSGLPNDRFFAVRPEGSVSTLKIQRTERGDSAVYLCASSLDGTSGRGSYNEQFFGPGTRLTVL.

This sequence joins TRBV11-2 and TRBJ2-1; TRBD2 matches at 8 bases. This CDR3 comprises 15 residues. After removal of 7 bases from V and 5 bases from J, the junction contained 10 bases not matched to a gene. Looked up from germline, CDR1 is SGHAT and CDR2 is FQNNGV. CDR3 amino acids: CASTLWGGRNNEQFF. For the CDR3, the DNA is TGTGCCAGCACCCTGTGGGGCGGGAGGAACAATGAGCAGTTCTTC.

This chain links TRBV7-8 with TRBJ1-5; 8 bases align to TRBD1. The CDR3 runs to 15 residues. In germline, CDR1 is SGHVS, CDR2 FQNEAQ. After removal of 1 base from V and 6 bases from J, the junction contained 5 bases not matched to a gene. The CDR3 loop reads CASSLGQGAGQPQHF. The CDR3 DNA is TGTGCCAGCAGCTTAGGGCAGGGGGCCGGTCAGCCCCAGCATTTT.

CDR3 DNA: TGCAGCGTTACAGGGGGCGTCAATCAGCCCCAGCATTTT. Translating it yields CSVTGGVNQPQHF. The chain couples TRBV29-1 to TRBJ1-5; TRBD1 agrees at 9 bases. This CDR3 comprises 13 residues. The J segment lost 3 bases and the V segment lost 5 bases, leaving 2 bases of the junction unmatched. Germline-derived CDR1 and CDR2 are SQVTM and ANQGSEA.

The gene calls are TRBV20-1 and TRBJ2-7; unclear D gene. The CDR3 runs to 10 residues. Germline lookup yields CDR1 DFQATT and CDR2 SNEGSKA (reference sequence). Trimming removed 3 bases at V and 5 bases at J, with 5 bases between. The CDR3 DNA is TGCAGTGCTAGGAACCACGAGCAGTACTTC. Translated: CSARNHEQYF.

The count of this clone is one. The chain joins TRBV2 to TRBJ2-7; the D gene is possibly TRBD2 (6 bases). V was shortened by 7 bases and J by 0 bases, with 13 bases between the two germline ends. Germline loops: CDR1 SNHLY, CDR2 FYNNEI. CDR3 size: 14 residues. The CDR3 here is CASKRGGDSYEQYF. CDR3 sequence (DNA): TGTGCCAGCAAGAGGGGCGGGGACTCCTACGAGCAGTACTTC.

The chain combines TRBV4-3 with TRBJ2-7; no reliable D call. The V and J ends lost 3 bases and 4 bases respectively, with 10 bases between them. CDR1 is LGHNA, CDR2 YSLEER, per germline. This CDR3 is built from 13 residues. The CDR3 loop reads CASSHTEQYEQYF. Here the CDR3 DNA reads TGCGCCAGCAGCCATACCGAACAATACGAGCAGTACTTC.

The chain joins TRBV6-5 to TRBJ1-1, with D maybe TRBD1 (6 bases). The CDR3 is 14 amino acids. V lost 6 bases and J lost 4, with 15 bases in between. The germline V gene has CDR1 MNHEY and CDR2 SVGAGI. CDR3 coding DNA: TGTGCCAGCAGGCGCCCAGGGGTTCTCACTGAAGCTTTCTTT. Residues: CASRRPGVLTEAFF.

The chain joins TRBV19 to TRBJ2-3, with D tentatively TRBD2 (6 bases). From germline, CDR1 is LNHDA and CDR2 SQIVND (reference sequence). The CDR3 covers 15 residues. Trimming took 2 bases from V and 1 from J, leaving 10 bases between them. The CDR3: CASSINSGGTDTQYF. As DNA, the CDR3 is TGTGCCAGTAGTATAAATAGCGGAGGCACAGATACGCAGTATTTT.

In regard to this clone: Other DNA sequences from this sample encode an identical CDR3 as well. The rearrangement links TRBV5-1 to TRBJ2-7; D is uncertain. The germline V gene encodes CDR1 SGHRS and CDR2 YFSETQ. Trimming removed 0 bases from V and 0 bases from J, with 7 bases in between. The CDR3 extends over 14 amino acids. CDR3 region: CASSLVVSSYEQYF. For the CDR3, the DNA is TGCGCCAGCAGCTTGGTAGTCAGCTCCTACGAGCAGTACTTC.

V and J are TRBV6-1 and TRBJ1-1; 7 positions match TRBD1. With 1 base clipped from V and 1 base from J, the junction kept 6 bases outside the gene matches. Germline CDR1 and CDR2: MNHNS and SASEGT. The CDR3 has 16 amino acids. In DNA form, the CDR3 reads TGTGCCAGCAGTGAAGTTCGTAACAGGGGGAACACTGAAGCTTTCTTT. Protein sequence: CASSEVRNRGNTEAFF.

The rearrangement links TRBV7-9 to TRBJ2-1; TRBD1 agrees at 8 bases. This CDR3 spans 16 amino acids. In germline, CDR1 is SEHNR, CDR2 FQNEAQ (reference sequence). V dropped 7 bases and J dropped 7; count of bases not matched to a gene: 15. CDR3 residues: CASNLGSGQVLNEQFF. DNA for the CDR3: TGTGCCAGCAATTTGGGGTCGGGACAGGTTTTGAATGAGCAGTTCTTC.

The V call is TRBV4-1, the J call TRBJ2-5; D is possibly TRBD2 (6 bases). CDR1 is MGHRA, CDR2 YSYEKL, per germline. Trimming took off 2 bases at V and 1 base at J, with 17 bases between the two ends. The CDR3 loop spans 17 amino acids. The CDR3 protein is CASSQSGSASAQETQYF. CDR3 in DNA: TGCGCCAGCAGCCAATCTGGTTCTGCTAGCGCCCAAGAGACCCAGTACTTC.

The chain employs TRBV7-9 and TRBJ2-1; 9 bases fit TRBD2. Germline CDR1 reads SEHNR; CDR2 reads FQNEAQ (reference sequence). The CDR3 loop spans 15 amino acids. J gave up 2 bases and V 5 bases, and 4 bases lay outside the gene matches. The CDR3 sequence: CASSPRGGPYNEQFF. Here the CDR3 DNA reads TGTGCCAGCAGCCCGCGGGGGGGTCCCTACAATGAGCAGTTCTTC.

This chain connects TRBV5-1 to TRBJ1-2, with a weak D call TRBD1 (5 bases). The CDR3 runs to 14 residues. Looked up from germline, CDR1 is SGHRS and CDR2 is YFSETQ. V lost 4 bases and J 0 bases, leaving 10 bases between the germline ends. The CDR3 DNA is TGCGCCAGCAGCGCAGGGTCCCCTAACTATGGCTACACCTTC. This sequence encodes CASSAGSPNYGYTF.

The count of this clone is one. The chain has TRBV5-1 and TRBJ2-3; perhaps TRBD1 as D (5 bases). The CDR3 consists of 15 residues. V lost 0 bases and J lost 4, with 12 bases in between. CDR1 is SGHRS, CDR2 YFSETQ, per germline. CDR3 in amino acids: CASSLGTIPPDTQYF. The CDR3 region has the DNA TGCGCCAGCAGCTTGGGGACAATCCCCCCAGATACGCAGTATTTT.

The rearrangement uses TRBV5-4 and TRBJ2-1; D is undetermined. This CDR3 region has 14 residues. V was clipped by 0 bases and J by 7 bases, with 11 bases between them. Germline CDR1 is SGHNT and CDR2 is YYREEE (reference sequence). CDR3 in amino acids: CASSLGVTVNEQFF. The CDR3 DNA follows: TGTGCCAGCAGCTTGGGAGTAACGGTGAATGAGCAGTTCTTC. The whole variable domain, remainder taken from reference TRBV5-4 and TRBJ2-1, is ETGVTQSPTHLIKTRGQQVTLRCSSQSGHNTVSWYQQALGQGPQFIFQYYREEENGRGNFPPRFSGLQFPNYSSELNVNALELDDSALYLCASSLGVTVNEQFFGPGTRLTVL.

The chain has TRBV5-4 and TRBJ2-7; TRBD1 aligns across 7 bases. The germline V gene encodes CDR1 SGHNT and CDR2 YYREEE (reference sequence). The CDR3 runs 15 residues. V dropped 4 bases and J dropped 0; count of bases not matched to a gene: 7. The CDR3 is CASSPGGRPSYEQYF. The CDR3 DNA reads TGTGCCAGCAGCCCAGGGGGTCGCCCCTCCTACGAGCAGTACTTC.

V and J are TRBV2 and TRBJ2-3; a possible D gene is TRBD2 (6 bases). The germline V gene encodes CDR1 SNHLY and CDR2 FYNNEI. Trimming pared 8 bases from V and 4 bases from J, leaving 16 bases between. This CDR3 is built from 14 residues. The CDR3, as DNA: TGTGCCAGCGTGGGGGGAGAGGGGCCAGATACGCAGTATTTT. It encodes CASVGGEGPDTQYF.

The genes are TRBV10-3 and TRBJ2-7; 10 bases are shared with TRBD2. Looked up from germline, CDR1 is ENHRY and CDR2 is SYGVKD. J gave up 0 bases and V 1 base, and 3 bases lay outside the gene matches. The CDR3 spans 16 residues. The CDR3 reads CAISEFSGRNSYEQYF. In DNA form, the CDR3 reads TGTGCCATCAGTGAGTTTAGCGGGAGGAACTCCTACGAGCAGTACTTC.

This clone was counted a single time. The CDR3: CASSEGGAGNIQYF. The CDR3 DNA sequence: TGTGCCAGCAGTGAAGGGGGCGCGGGAAACATTCAGTACTTC. V is TRBV6-1 and J is TRBJ2-4; D may be TRBD1 or TRBD2 (5 bases each). Trimming stripped 1 base from V and 6 bases from J, with 10 bases between. The germline V gene encodes CDR1 MNHNS and CDR2 SASEGT. The CDR3 covers 14 residues.

The chain has TRBV10-3 and TRBJ2-7; D not certain. This CDR3 region has 14 residues. Per the germline V gene, CDR1 is ENHRY and CDR2 is SYGVKD. With 10 bases removed from V and 2 bases from J, the gap between germline ends came to 18 bases. Here the CDR3 DNA reads TGTGCCACCCAAAAGGCAGTTAACGCCTACGAGCAGTACTTC. Translated, it gives CATQKAVNAYEQYF.

This chain joins TRBV11-2 and TRBJ1-4; the match to TRBD1 covers 8 bases. This CDR3 is 16 amino acids long. Germline V CDR1 and CDR2: SGHAT, FQNNGV. Trimming took 2 bases from V and 6 from J; bases not matched to a gene: 8. In DNA form, the CDR3 reads TGTGCCAGCAGCTTAATGCAAGGACAGGGTGATGAAAAACTGTTTTTT. As protein: CASSLMQGQGDEKLFF.

This sequence joins TRBV15 and TRBJ1-2; the D gene is possibly TRBD1 (5 bases). The CDR3 has 16 amino acids. V was clipped by 5 bases and J by 2 bases, with 18 bases between them. Germline CDR1 and CDR2: LNHNV and YYDKDF (reference sequence). In DNA, the CDR3 is TGTGCCACCAGCCCCCGTCTAGGTCCAGGGAACTATGGCTACACCTTC. It is translated as CATSPRLGPGNYGYTF.

J is TRBJ1-1 and V is TRBV7-9; 10 positions match TRBD1. V shed 6 bases and J 1 base; nucleotides not matched to a gene: 8. This CDR3 comprises 16 residues. Per the germline V gene, CDR1 is SEHNR and CDR2 is FQNEAQ (reference sequence). The CDR3: CASRPGQGVRNTEAFF. The CDR3 bases are TGTGCCAGCAGACCCGGACAGGGGGTAAGGAACACTGAAGCTTTCTTT.

This chain joins TRBV6-4 and TRBJ1-5; maybe TRBD1 (5 bases). CDR3 length: 14 residues. The germline CDR1 and CDR2 sequences are MRHNA and SNTAGT. Trimming removed 9 bases at V and 8 bases at J, with 20 bases between. In DNA, the CDR3 is TGTGCCAGTCTTTCTCCCCAAAGGGGAGAGCCCCAGCATTTT. It is translated as CASLSPQRGEPQHF.

V gene TRBV5-1 combines with J gene TRBJ1-1; D is perhaps TRBD1 (5 bases). Trimming stripped 6 bases from V and 3 bases from J, with 15 bases between. In germline, CDR1 is SGHRS, CDR2 YFSETQ. The CDR3 extends over 14 amino acids. The CDR3 sequence: CASTTGTADTEAFF. DNA for the CDR3: TGCGCCAGCACAACCGGGACCGCAGACACTGAAGCTTTCTTT.

To note about this clone: The sample has other DNA sequences that encode this CDR3 too. The J gene is TRBJ2-5, the V gene TRBV6-5; D gene uncertain. Germline V gene lookup returns CDR1 MNHEY and CDR2 SVGAGI. Trimming took 0 bases from V and 5 from J, leaving 7 bases between them. The CDR3 extends over 13 amino acids. The CDR3 region has the DNA TGTGCCAGCAGTTACTCGAGCCGGGAGACCCAGTACTTC. Amino acids: CASSYSSRETQYF.